This T cell receptor (beta chain) originates from a study of blood T cells in healthy people across ages. Trimming stripped 2 bases from V and 7 bases from J, with 18 bases between. The CDR3 length is 15 residues. Germline-derived CDR1 and CDR2 are SGHTA and FQGNSA. This clonotype was counted only a few times. Using a J-beta primer mix together with a sample-barcoded 5' primer, a second PCR was run for roughly 7 to 12 cycles. Each CDR3 protein is one row after TCRdb ran MiXCR on the 5' RACE reads. The repertoire consists of more than 650,000 distinct CDR3 sequences, with less than 70% occurring once and the leading ten covering under 50%.

The rearrangement joins TRBV7-2 to TRBJ2-7, with D possibly TRBD2 on 6 matching bases. This receptor was taken from a man of 80 years or more in good health. The sample taken for sequencing was blood. CDR3 nucleotide sequence: TGTGCCAGCAGCTTACGCGGGACGATCAAGAGGGAGCAGTACTTC. The encoded protein is CASSLRGTIKREQYF.